The 23 T cell receptor beta chains listed next were all sequenced from one sample in a study of vaccination and CD4 T cells after COVID-19. No cognate antigen is known for these TCRs. As for treatment: roughly 10-day PBMC culture with coronavirus spike peptide pools or control peptides (ViraFEST assay). Cultured CD4+ T-cell DNA underwent Oncomine TCR Beta short-read sequencing. TCRdb re-analysed the PCR reads in MiXCR, keeping a single row per CDR3 protein. The sample gives about 13,000 distinct CDR3 sequences, about 74% of which show up once; less than 35% is in the top ten. Sequencing was performed on CD4+ T cells from blood, cultured in vitro. The receptors derive from a human donor who had recovered from COVID-19.

The gene calls are TRBV20-1 and TRBJ2-7; D may be TRBD2 (6 bases). The V gene's germline CDR1 is DFQATT and CDR2 SNEGSKA (reference sequence). This CDR3 comprises 13 residues. V was trimmed by 6 bases and J by 5 bases, leaving 17 bases between them. The DNA for the CDR3 is TGCAGTGCGCGGGGCGTATTAACGCACGAGCAGTACTTC. Protein: CSARGVLTHEQYF.

The chain is built from TRBV20-1 and TRBJ1-6; maybe TRBD1 (5 bases). CDR3 size: 14 residues. The V gene lost 6 bases and the J gene lost 6 bases, with 15 bases spanning the gap. Germline V CDR1 and CDR2: DFQATT, SNEGSKA (reference sequence). CDR3 nucleotides: TGCAGTGCCCGGGCCTGGGACGTTAATTCACCCCTCCACTTT. Its translation: CSARAWDVNSPLHF.

The chain combines TRBV15 with TRBJ2-2; D is possibly TRBD1 (7 bases). The V end lost 1 base, the J end lost 3 bases, and 12 bases lay between the germline ends. This CDR3 contains 16 residues. From germline, CDR1 is LNHNV and CDR2 YYDKDF (reference sequence). The CDR3 sequence: CATSRGPRGDTGELFF. The CDR3 DNA follows: TGTGCCACCAGCAGAGGGCCCAGGGGGGACACCGGGGAGCTGTTTTTT.

The genes are TRBV7-6 and TRBJ2-5, with D perhaps given as TRBD1 or TRBD2 (6 bases each). The CDR3 runs 16 residues. The V and J ends lost 2 bases and 7 bases respectively, with 20 bases between them. Germline V gene lookup returns CDR1 SGHVS and CDR2 FNYEAQ. CDR3: CASSLPSAGKGGTQYF. DNA for the CDR3: TGTGCCAGCAGCTTACCGTCGGCGGGAAAGGGGGGGACCCAGTACTTC.

The V and J genes are TRBV20-1 and TRBJ2-5; 12 positions agree with TRBD1. The trim removed 5 bases at V and 5 bases at J, leaving 12 bases unmatched. The germline V gene has CDR1 DFQATT and CDR2 SNEGSKA (reference sequence). The CDR3 is 16 residues long. CDR3 bases: TGCAGTGCTCCGGGGTACGGGACAGGGGGCTCGGAGACCCAGTACTTC. Its protein is CSAPGYGTGGSETQYF.

This sequence joins TRBV19 and TRBJ1-5; maybe TRBD1 (5 bases). The V gene lost 5 bases and the J gene lost 0 bases, with 14 bases spanning the gap. Germline CDR1 is LNHDA and CDR2 is SQIVND (reference sequence). The CDR3 length is 16 residues. CDR3 coding DNA: TGTGCCAGTAGTCTACCAGGGAAACTTAGCAATCAGCCCCAGCATTTT. The encoded protein is CASSLPGKLSNQPQHF.

V usage is TRBV6-1 and J usage is TRBJ2-7, with a weak D call TRBD2 (8 bases). The germline CDR1 and CDR2 sequences are MNHNS and SASEGT. The CDR3 is 16 residues long. V lost 6 bases, J lost 1 base, and 19 bases lay in between. CDR3 in DNA: TGTGCCAGCAGCCGCAGGGGGGTAGCGGGGTCCTACGAGCAGTACTTC. Amino acid sequence: CASSRRGVAGSYEQYF.

The gene calls are TRBV27 and TRBJ1-1, with no clear D. Germline V CDR1 and CDR2: MNHEY, SMNVEV (reference sequence). V shed 8 bases and J shed 3 bases, with 13 bases lying between them. This CDR3 is built from 13 residues. CDR3 protein: CASSPRGYTEAFF. CDR3 coding DNA: TGTGCCAGCTCCCCCCGGGGATACACTGAAGCTTTCTTT.

The table lists this clonotype with a few counts. The chain uses TRBV7-3 and TRBJ2-3; no definite D call. This CDR3 has 12 amino acids. Between the trimmed V and J ends, which lost 2 bases and 6 bases, there was a span of 6 bases. In germline, CDR1 is SGHTA, CDR2 FQGTGA. The CDR3 DNA reads as TGTGCCAGCAGCTTATACTCGGATACGCAGTATTTT. It encodes CASSLYSDTQYF.

The CDR3 protein is CASSTGQGSKNIQYF. The CDR3 DNA sequence: TGTGCCAGCAGCACGGGACAGGGATCCAAAAACATTCAGTACTTC. This chain uses TRBV7-2 with TRBJ2-4, with TRBD1 identical over 9 bases. CDR3 length: 15 amino acids. Germline V lookup: CDR1 SGHTA, CDR2 FQGNSA. J was trimmed by 2 bases and V by 5 bases; bases with no gene match: 4. Combining the CDR3 with reference TRBV7-2 and TRBJ2-4 gives the whole variable domain GAGVSQSPSNKVTEKGKDVELRCDPISGHTALYWYRQSLGQGLEFLIYFQGNSAPDKSGLPSDRFSAERTGGSVSTLTIQRTQQEDSAVYLCASSTGQGSKNIQYFGAGTRLSVL.

The J gene is TRBJ1-5, the V gene TRBV28; D is ambiguous. The CDR3 spans 14 residues. CDR1 and CDR2 (germline): MDHEN, SYDVKM. V dropped 7 bases and J dropped 4 bases, with 14 bases sitting between them. The CDR3 spells CASTWGIRNQPQHF. Written as DNA, the CDR3 is TGTGCCAGCACGTGGGGAATCAGGAATCAGCCCCAGCATTTT. The full variable domain, its missing parts supplied by reference TRBV28 and TRBJ1-5, is DVKVTQSSRYLVKRTGEKVFLECVQDMDHENMFWYRQDPGLGLRLIYFSYDVKMKEKGDIPEGYSVSREKKERFSLILESASTNQTSMYLCASTWGIRNQPQHFGDGTRLSIL.

This clonotype has more than one count but fewer than ten. This rearrangement joins TRBV24-1 to TRBJ1-2; the D is unclear. V was clipped by 4 bases and J by 2 bases, with 7 bases between them. Germline-derived CDR1 and CDR2 are KGHDR and SFDVKD. This CDR3 has 13 amino acids. The CDR3, as DNA: TGTGCCACCAGTGACGGAACGAACTATGGCTACACCTTC. Translation: CATSDGTNYGYTF.

The V call is TRBV7-2, the J call TRBJ2-5, with a tentative D call TRBD2 (5 bases). With 0 bases removed from V and 7 bases from J, the gap between germline ends came to 9 bases. The CDR3 spans 13 residues. Germline lookup yields CDR1 SGHTA and CDR2 FQGNSA. CDR3 region: CASSLAVGRTQYF. The CDR3 bases are TGTGCCAGCAGCTTAGCGGTTGGGAGGACCCAGTACTTC.

This clonotype was seen a single time. V is TRBV7-2 and J is TRBJ2-5; perhaps D is TRBD1 or TRBD2 (6 bases each). Germline V gene sequence: CDR1 SGHTA, CDR2 FQGNSA. The CDR3 is made up of 14 amino acids. Trimming left V 5 bases short and J 5 bases short, with 15 bases between. CDR3 sequence reads: CASSRTSGGETQYF. The CDR3 DNA follows: TGTGCCAGCAGCCGGACTTCCGGGGGCGAGACCCAGTACTTC.

J is TRBJ2-7 and V is TRBV28, with D perhaps matching TRBD1 (6 bases). Germline assignment: CDR1 MDHEN and CDR2 SYDVKM. The CDR3 sequence is 13 residues long. V lost 2 bases, J lost 3 bases, and 8 bases lay in between. CDR3 DNA: TGTGCCAGCAGTTTAGGACAGCACTACGAGCAGTACTTC. Residues: CASSLGQHYEQYF. The complete variable domain, with remaining parts taken from reference TRBV28 and TRBJ2-7, reads DVKVTQSSRYLVKRTGEKVFLECVQDMDHENMFWYRQDPGLGLRLIYFSYDVKMKEKGDIPEGYSVSREKKERFSLILESASTNQTSMYLCASSLGQHYEQYFGPGTRLTVT.

J is TRBJ2-1 and V is TRBV25-1, with TRBD2 as a possible D gene (5 bases). CDR3 size: 14 residues. Germline CDR1 is MGHDK and CDR2 is SYGVNS. Trimming shortened V by 1 base and J by 9 bases, and 13 bases separated the two germline ends. CDR3: CASSEWQADSEQFF. Written as DNA, the CDR3 is TGTGCCAGCAGTGAATGGCAAGCGGATAGTGAGCAGTTCTTC.

This clonotype was counted a few times. The chain couples TRBV6-1 to TRBJ1-2; TRBD1 agrees at 9 bases. CDR3 size: 13 residues. From germline, CDR1 is MNHNS and CDR2 SASEGT. V was clipped by 6 bases and J by 3 bases; unmatched bases: 2. Here the CDR3 reads CASRGQGDYGYTF. CDR3 nucleotide sequence: TGTGCCAGCAGGGGACAGGGAGACTATGGCTACACCTTC.

This chain links TRBV20-1 with TRBJ2-7; 7 nucleotides align to TRBD2. Germline loops: CDR1 DFQATT, CDR2 SNEGSKA (reference sequence). The V segment lost 6 bases and the J segment 2 bases; nucleotides outside the gene matches: 13. The CDR3 contains 15 residues. The CDR3 coding sequence is TGCAGTGCAAACCAACAAGGGAGGGCCACCTACGAGCAGTACTTC. Amino acids: CSANQQGRATYEQYF.

The chain couples TRBV18 to TRBJ2-5; D not resolved. The germline gives CDR1 KGHSH, CDR2 LQKENI. The V end lost 8 bases, the J end lost 1 base, and 11 bases lay between the germline ends. The CDR3 extends over 13 amino acids. CDR3 sequence: CASTVGFQETQYF. The DNA of the CDR3 is TGTGCCAGCACCGTTGGGTTCCAAGAGACCCAGTACTTC. The complete variable domain, with remaining parts taken from reference TRBV18 and TRBJ2-5, reads NAGVMQNPRHLVRRRGQEARLRCSPMKGHSHVYWYRQLPEEGLKFMVYLQKENIIDESGMPKERFSAEFPKEGPSILRIQQVVRGDSAAYFCASTVGFQETQYFGPGTRLLVL.

This clonotype was seen only a few times. This rearrangement joins TRBV27 to TRBJ1-2, with D perhaps matching TRBD1 (5 bases). Trimming removed 5 bases from V and 8 bases from J, with 15 bases in between. CDR3 length: 13 residues. The V gene's germline CDR1 is MNHEY and CDR2 SMNVEV (reference sequence). The CDR3 spells CASSPKGVGGYTF. The CDR3 coding sequence is TGTGCCAGCAGTCCAAAAGGGGTTGGGGGCTACACCTTC.

The chain recombines TRBV20-1 with TRBJ2-1, with unresolved D. The CDR3 has 15 residues. V shed 0 bases and J shed 0 bases, with 9 bases lying between them. The V gene's germline CDR1 is DFQATT and CDR2 SNEGSKA (reference sequence). The CDR3 nucleotides are TGCAGTGCTAGAGATGCCAAGGTCTCCTACAATGAGCAGTTCTTC. Residues: CSARDAKVSYNEQFF.

This chain joins TRBV11-3 and TRBJ2-2; tentative D call: TRBD1 (7 bases). Germline V CDR1 and CDR2: SGHNT, YENEEA. Trimming cost V 10 bases and J 6 bases, with 18 bases left between them. CDR3 length equals 14 residues. The CDR3: CATAKDRRAGELFF. The CDR3 nucleotides are TGTGCCACCGCGAAGGACAGGAGGGCCGGGGAGCTGTTTTTT.

The rearrangement uses TRBV7-2 and TRBJ2-7; 7 bases agree with TRBD2. Germline V CDR1 and CDR2: SGHTA, FQGNSA. The CDR3 runs to 13 residues. After removal of 5 bases from V and 5 bases from J, the junction contained 6 bases not matched to a gene. The CDR3: CASSTYLADEQYF. The DNA of the CDR3 is TGTGCCAGCAGCACCTACCTAGCGGACGAGCAGTACTTC.